One and the same sample provided the 21 T cell receptor beta chains below, sequenced in a study of human T cells and chemical hapten exposure. MiXCR, applied by TCRdb to the RACE reads, yields one record per CDR3 protein. Among about 250,000 distinct CDR3 sequences listed, roughly 7.7% were seen once. Time point described: pre-sensitization, week 0. As to treatment: therapeutic diphenylcyclopropenone sensitization with weekly scalp DPC. Source: whole blood, taken in connection with sensitization to the hapten diphenylcyclopropenone (DPC). These receptor sequences come from a man between 18 and 29 years old with alopecia areata. Some clones in this sample may be carry-over from other donors' samples.

This clonotype appeared many times. V gene TRBV7-2 combines with J gene TRBJ1-5; TRBD1 agrees at 10 bases. The V segment lost 5 bases and the J segment 6 bases; nucleotides outside the gene matches: 10. This CDR3 contains 16 residues. Germline V lookup: CDR1 SGHTA, CDR2 FQGNSA. CDR3 region: CASSLDRGAGGQPQHF. The CDR3 DNA is TGTGCCAGCAGCCTGGACAGGGGGGCAGGCGGTCAGCCCCAGCATTTT.

This clonotype was observed at least ten times. This rearrangement joins TRBV5-1 to TRBJ1-2, with D uncertain. Trimming removed 1 base at V and 6 bases at J, with 13 bases between. Germline V gene sequence: CDR1 SGHRS, CDR2 YFSETQ. The CDR3 runs to 14 residues. As DNA, the CDR3 is TGCGCCAGCAGCTTGTTGGTGGCAGGCGATGGCTACACCTTC. The encoded protein is CASSLLVAGDGYTF.

This clonotype has at least ten counts. J is TRBJ2-1 and V is TRBV5-5; 8 nucleotides align to TRBD1. V gave up 1 base and J gave up 7 bases; unmatched junction bases: 4. This CDR3 spans 14 amino acids. In germline, CDR1 is SGHKS, CDR2 YYEKEE (reference sequence). CDR3 protein: CASSLSGGRNEQFF. CDR3 nucleotides: TGTGCCAGCAGCTTGTCAGGGGGCAGGAATGAGCAGTTCTTC. The variable domain in full, completed from reference TRBV5-5 and TRBJ2-1, reads DAGVTQSPTHLIKTRGQQVTLRCSPISGHKSVSWYQQVLGQGPQFIFQYYEKEERGRGNFPDRFSARQFPNYSSELNVNALLLGDSALYLCASSLSGGRNEQFFGPGTRLTVL.

The V and J genes are TRBV12-3 or TRBV12-4 and TRBJ1-1; D uncertain. The CDR3 loop spans 12 amino acids. V was clipped by 2 bases and J by 6 bases, with 7 bases between them. CDR3 in amino acids: CASSLLGPEAFF. In DNA form, the CDR3 reads TGTGCCAGCAGTTTACTAGGGCCTGAAGCTTTCTTT.

The rearrangement joins TRBV5-4 to TRBJ1-2; no reliable D call. The CDR3 loop spans 12 amino acids. V was shortened by 4 bases and J by 4 bases, with 8 bases between the two germline ends. Germline CDR1 is SGHNT and CDR2 is YYREEE (reference sequence). The CDR3 loop is CASSEQRYGYTF. CDR3 DNA: TGTGCCAGCAGCGAACAGCGCTATGGCTACACCTTC.

The chain combines TRBV6-1 with TRBJ2-7, with no clear D. The V gene lost 7 bases and the J gene lost 1 base, with 14 bases spanning the gap. This CDR3 is 14 amino acids long. Germline CDR1 reads MNHNS; CDR2 reads SASEGT. The CDR3 sequence is CASMPGPASYEQYF. CDR3 bases: TGTGCCAGCATGCCTGGACCCGCTTCCTACGAGCAGTACTTC.

This clonotype turned up a few times. This chain joins TRBV28 and TRBJ1-1; D uncertain. The germline V gene has CDR1 MDHEN and CDR2 SYDVKM. The CDR3 runs 15 residues. Between the trimmed V and J ends, which lost 5 bases and 3 bases, there was a span of 16 bases. CDR3 in amino acids: CASSRARGRDTEAFF. In DNA form, the CDR3 reads TGTGCCAGCAGTCGGGCCCGGGGAAGGGACACTGAAGCTTTCTTT.

This clonotype was seen many times. The rearrangement links TRBV28 to TRBJ2-7; 7 nucleotides agree with TRBD1. The CDR3 sequence is 14 residues long. V trimming: 9 bases; J trimming: 3 bases; junction bases outside the gene matches: 11. Germline V gives CDR1 MDHEN, CDR2 SYDVKM. CDR3 region: CASGSDRLNYEQYF. In nucleotides, the CDR3 is TGTGCCAGTGGATCGGACAGGTTGAACTACGAGCAGTACTTC.

The table lists this clonotype with a few counts. The chain joins TRBV3-1 to TRBJ2-7; perhaps TRBD2 as D (5 bases). This CDR3 is built from 13 residues. Trimming stripped 1 base from V and 6 bases from J, with 10 bases between. The V gene's germline CDR1 is LGHDT and CDR2 YNNKEL (reference sequence). This chain's CDR3 is CASSQGEAAEQYF. CDR3 bases: TGTGCCAGCAGCCAAGGAGAAGCGGCCGAGCAGTACTTC.

This clonotype has just a few counts. The chain recombines TRBV29-1 with TRBJ2-1; no clear D. This CDR3 spans 10 amino acids. V lost 7 bases and J lost 9, with 10 bases in between. Germline loops: CDR1 SQVTM, CDR2 ANQGSEA. This CDR3 is CSAYRVEQFF. The CDR3 region has the DNA TGCAGCGCGTACCGGGTTGAGCAGTTCTTC.

The chain carries TRBV20-1 and TRBJ1-6; D remains unclear. This CDR3 has 16 amino acids. With 3 bases removed from V and 0 bases from J, the gap between germline ends came to 12 bases. CDR1 and CDR2 from the germline V gene are DFQATT and SNEGSKA (reference sequence). The CDR3 protein is CSASNRASSYNSPLHF. CDR3 coding DNA: TGCAGTGCTAGTAATAGGGCCAGCTCCTATAATTCACCCCTCCACTTT.

A few counts support this clonotype. The rearrangement uses TRBV7-3 and TRBJ2-5; D uncertain. The V gene lost 1 base and the J gene lost 0 bases, with 3 bases spanning the gap. The CDR3 is 13 amino acids. Germline assignment: CDR1 SGHTA and CDR2 FQGTGA. The CDR3 region has the DNA TGTGCCAGCAGCTTAAGACACCAAGAGACCCAGTACTTC. This sequence encodes CASSLRHQETQYF.

This chain's CDR3 is CASSSRGTSGYNEQFF. CDR3 sequence (DNA): TGTGCCAGCAGCTCCCGGGGGACTAGCGGGTACAATGAGCAGTTCTTC. The J gene is TRBJ2-1, the V gene TRBV13, with 12 nucleotides matching TRBD2. CDR1 is PRHDT and CDR2 is FYEKMQ in the germline V gene (reference sequence). The trim removed 4 bases at V and 4 bases at J, leaving 5 bases unmatched. This CDR3 region has 16 residues.

This clonotype appeared a few times. The rearrangement uses TRBV18 and TRBJ1-1; unclear D gene. The CDR3 has 12 amino acids. Germline-derived CDR1 and CDR2 are KGHSH and LQKENI. V lost 3 bases and J lost 12, with 14 bases in between. The CDR3 here is CASSPGDGVPFF. Written as DNA, the CDR3 is TGTGCCAGCTCACCGGGAGACGGCGTCCCTTTCTTT.

This chain links TRBV4-1 with TRBJ2-4; D tentatively reads TRBD1 or TRBD2 (5 bases each). Trimming removed 3 bases at V and 2 bases at J, with 23 bases between. The CDR3 is made up of 19 amino acids. Looked up from germline, CDR1 is MGHRA and CDR2 is YSYEKL. The CDR3 loop is CASSQGRVASRGSKNIQYF. CDR3 coding DNA: TGCGCCAGCAGCCAGGGGCGGGTGGCCTCCCGGGGATCCAAAAACATTCAGTACTTC.

This clonotype has a count of ten or more. The CDR3 reads CASRRVFREKLFF. The CDR3 bases are TGTGCCAGCCGTCGGGTGTTTCGAGAAAAACTGTTTTTT. The rearrangement joins TRBV12-3 or TRBV12-4 to TRBJ1-4; D remains unclear. The ends were cut back, 8 bases at V and 8 bases at J, with 15 bases in the middle. The CDR3 runs 13 residues.

The chain carries TRBV27 and TRBJ1-6; TRBD1 is a possible D gene (5 bases). The CDR3 is 16 residues long. V shed 4 bases and J shed 4 bases, with 14 bases lying between them. CDR1 MNHEY and CDR2 SMNVEV come from the germline V gene (reference sequence). Here the CDR3 reads CASSSRGSIYNSPLHF. For the CDR3, the DNA is TGTGCCAGCAGTTCCCGGGGGTCCATATATAATTCACCCCTCCACTTT.

This clonotype was observed at least ten times. V gene TRBV7-2 combines with J gene TRBJ1-3, with D possibly TRBD1 on 5 matching bases. V lost 4 bases and J 4 bases, leaving 8 bases between the germline ends. There are 13 residues in the CDR3. CDR1 and CDR2 from the germline V gene are SGHTA and FQGNSA. The CDR3 sequence is CASSSNRGNTIYF. The DNA for the CDR3 is TGTGCCAGCAGCTCCAACAGGGGAAACACCATATATTTT.

The rearrangement uses TRBV10-3 and TRBJ1-1, with D unresolved. The V and J ends lost 5 bases and 1 base respectively, with 14 bases between them. Germline V gene sequence: CDR1 ENHRY, CDR2 SYGVKD. The CDR3 is made up of 15 amino acids. The CDR3 loop is CAISLTIGENTEAFF. CDR3 in DNA: TGTGCCATCAGTTTAACAATCGGGGAGAACACTGAAGCTTTCTTT.

The chain combines TRBV6-2 or TRBV6-3 with TRBJ2-3; 7 nucleotides align to TRBD1. After removal of 7 bases from V and 2 bases from J, the junction contained 6 bases not matched to a gene. CDR3 length equals 14 residues. Germline CDR1 reads MNHEY; CDR2 reads SVGEGT. The CDR3 nucleotides read TGTGCCAGCACCCGGGACAGACCCACAGATACGCAGTATTTT. Protein sequence: CASTRDRPTDTQYF.

This clonotype was found many times. The V gene is TRBV6-1, the J gene TRBJ2-7; D not certain. This CDR3 spans 12 amino acids. From germline, CDR1 is MNHNS and CDR2 SASEGT. Trimming cost V 8 bases and J 3 bases, with 11 bases left between them. The chain's CDR3 is CASGYSSYEQYF. The CDR3 DNA reads as TGTGCCAGCGGATACAGCAGCTACGAGCAGTACTTC.